Following are 17 T cell receptor beta chains from one sample sequenced in a study of T cells expressing NK-cell markers. TCRdb reprocessed the 5' RACE reads, keeping one entry per CDR3 protein, no DNA. Its table lists about 460,000 distinct CDR3 sequences. Sequenced: blood T cells: a sorted CD56 or NKG2C T cell subset, CD4+ or CD8+ T cells, or bulk PBMC T cells (not recorded which). The receptors stem from a woman in her forties or fifties in good health.

V usage is TRBV5-5 and J usage is TRBJ2-7; as DNA is missing, the TRBD1 call by TCRdb cannot be tested. This CDR3 has 15 residues. The germline CDR1 and CDR2 sequences are SGHKS and YYEKEE (reference sequence). The CDR3 region is CASSLTQTGRNEQYF.

The V and J genes are TRBV24-1 and TRBJ2-3; the TRBD1 assignment by TCRdb is unverifiable without DNA. In germline, CDR1 is KGHDR, CDR2 SFDVKD. This CDR3 is built from 15 residues. This chain's CDR3 is CATSDITGNADTQYF.

The V and J genes are TRBV19 and TRBJ2-1; the TRBD2 assignment by TCRdb is unverifiable without DNA. This CDR3 spans 13 amino acids. The V gene's germline CDR1 is LNHDA and CDR2 SQIVND (reference sequence). The CDR3 reads CASSIKRVQPQFF.

CDR3 loop: CASSQDMTFNEQFF. The rearrangement uses TRBV3-1 and TRBJ2-1. This CDR3 spans 14 amino acids. Germline lookup yields CDR1 LGHDT and CDR2 YNNKEL (reference sequence).

The CDR3 region is CAISRDIEPQHF. V usage is TRBV10-3 and J usage is TRBJ1-5; TCRdb names TRBD1, which stays unverified in the absence of DNA. CDR1 and CDR2 from the germline V gene are ENHRY and SYGVKD. This CDR3 comprises 12 residues.

The chain carries TRBV24-1 and TRBJ2-1; the D gene TCRdb calls, TRBD2, cannot be checked with no DNA. Germline V gene sequence: CDR1 KGHDR, CDR2 SFDVKD. The CDR3 runs to 16 residues. The CDR3 loop is CATSDPSSGTYNEQFF.

This chain uses TRBV6-5 with TRBJ1-2; the TRBD1 assignment by TCRdb is unverifiable without DNA. Per the germline V gene, CDR1 is MNHEY and CDR2 is SVGAGI. There are 13 residues in the CDR3. The CDR3 is CASTRGQGRGYTF.

This chain joins TRBV25-1 and TRBJ2-7. In germline, CDR1 is MGHDK, CDR2 SYGVNS. The CDR3 length is 11 residues. The CDR3 region is CASSPSFEQYF.

V usage is TRBV20-1 and J usage is TRBJ2-1; TCRdb outputs TRBD2, but without DNA this stays unchecked. The CDR3 sequence is 17 residues long. Germline values: CDR1 DFQATT, CDR2 SNEGSKA (reference sequence). The CDR3 is CSASGLWTSGSYNEQFF.

V is TRBV10-3 and J is TRBJ1-2; TCRdb gives TRBD1 as the D gene, but with no DNA this cannot be confirmed. The CDR3 runs to 15 residues. CDR1 ENHRY and CDR2 SYGVKD come from the germline V gene. This CDR3 is CAISESNRGVYGYTF.

The chain has TRBV5-1 and TRBJ2-1; the TCRdb call, TRBD1, lacks DNA for checking. Germline CDR1 reads SGHRS; CDR2 reads YFSETQ. This CDR3 spans 16 amino acids. The CDR3 loop is CASSYRGHLASNEQFF. The entire variable domain, with the rest obtained from reference TRBV5-1 and TRBJ2-1, is as follows: KAGVTQTPRYLIKTRGQQVTLSCSPISGHRSVSWYQQTPGQGLQFLFEYFSETQRNKGNFPGRFSGRQFSNSRSEMNVSTLELGDSALYLCASSYRGHLASNEQFFGPGTRLTVL.

The chain combines TRBV12-3 or TRBV12-4 with TRBJ2-1; TCRdb gives TRBD2 as the D gene, but with no DNA this cannot be confirmed. The CDR3 consists of 17 residues. CDR3 residues: CASKDGTASSSYNEQFF.

V gene TRBV5-4 combines with J gene TRBJ2-1. The germline V gene has CDR1 SGHNT and CDR2 YYREEE (reference sequence). The CDR3 contains 13 residues. CDR3: CASSLYGDNEQFF.

The chain has TRBV28 and TRBJ1-2; the TCRdb call, TRBD1, lacks DNA for checking. There are 14 residues in the CDR3. CDR1 MDHEN and CDR2 SYDVKM come from the germline V gene. The CDR3 here is CASSRTGTGYGYTF.

The rearrangement uses TRBV6-5 and TRBJ2-1; TCRdb's D call, TRBD1, is unchecked because there is no DNA. In germline, CDR1 is MNHEY, CDR2 SVGAGI. CDR3 length: 15 amino acids. The CDR3 spells CASSRTGGSYNEQFF.

The chain has TRBV25-1 and TRBJ1-1; TCRdb gives TRBD1 as the D gene, but with no DNA this cannot be confirmed. CDR1 is MGHDK and CDR2 is SYGVNS in the germline V gene. The CDR3 runs 13 residues. CDR3 in amino acids: CASSESGTPEAFF. Using reference TRBV25-1 and TRBJ1-1 for the parts outside the CDR3, the full variable domain is EADIYQTPRYLVIGTGKKITLECSQTMGHDKMYWYQQDPGMELHLIHYSYGVNSTEKGDLSSESTVSRIRTEHFPLTLESARPSHTSQYLCASSESGTPEAFFGQGTRLTVV.

This sequence joins TRBV14 and TRBJ2-1; TCRdb's assignment of TRBD2 cannot be checked, as there is no DNA. The V gene's germline CDR1 is SGHDN and CDR2 FVKESK. The CDR3 contains 13 residues. The CDR3 is CASSQVTGAGQFF.